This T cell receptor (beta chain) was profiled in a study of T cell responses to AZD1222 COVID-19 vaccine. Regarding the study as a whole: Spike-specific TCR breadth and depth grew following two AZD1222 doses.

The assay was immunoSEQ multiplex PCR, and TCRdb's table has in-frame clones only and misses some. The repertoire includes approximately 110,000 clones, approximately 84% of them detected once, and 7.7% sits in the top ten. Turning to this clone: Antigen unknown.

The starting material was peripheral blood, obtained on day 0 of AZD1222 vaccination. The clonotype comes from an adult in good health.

The CDR3 DNA is TGTGCCAGCAGCCCCCCAGGGGAGGGCACAGATACGCAGTATTTT. Residues: CASSPPGEGTDTQYF. The rearrangement links TRBV28 to TRBJ2-3; TRBD1 or TRBD2 may be the D gene (6 bases each). V lost 6 bases and J lost 1, with 14 bases in between. Germline CDR1 is MDHEN and CDR2 is SYDVKM. The CDR3 runs to 15 residues.